This T cell receptor (beta chain) is drawn from a study of T cell changes during pregnancy in multiple sclerosis. V gave up 4 bases and J gave up 1 base; unmatched junction bases: 1. Germline CDR1 SEHNR, CDR2 FQNEAQ (reference sequence). This CDR3 has 14 amino acids. The data were produced by immunoSEQ multiplex PCR, yet TCRdb's version contains in-frame clones alone and is incomplete. The repertoire has about 93,000 clones, around 94% of them found once; the top ten carry approximately 2.2%. The sequence derives from a female donor with multiple sclerosis, enrolled in a pregnancy study. This specimen consisted of peripheral blood, obtained after pregnancy. The chain uses TRBV7-9 and TRBJ2-5; 9 bases are shared with TRBD2. The chain's CDR3 is CASSSTSGQETQYF. The CDR3 DNA reads TGTGCCAGCAGCTCGACTAGCGGCCAAGAGACCCAGTACTTC.